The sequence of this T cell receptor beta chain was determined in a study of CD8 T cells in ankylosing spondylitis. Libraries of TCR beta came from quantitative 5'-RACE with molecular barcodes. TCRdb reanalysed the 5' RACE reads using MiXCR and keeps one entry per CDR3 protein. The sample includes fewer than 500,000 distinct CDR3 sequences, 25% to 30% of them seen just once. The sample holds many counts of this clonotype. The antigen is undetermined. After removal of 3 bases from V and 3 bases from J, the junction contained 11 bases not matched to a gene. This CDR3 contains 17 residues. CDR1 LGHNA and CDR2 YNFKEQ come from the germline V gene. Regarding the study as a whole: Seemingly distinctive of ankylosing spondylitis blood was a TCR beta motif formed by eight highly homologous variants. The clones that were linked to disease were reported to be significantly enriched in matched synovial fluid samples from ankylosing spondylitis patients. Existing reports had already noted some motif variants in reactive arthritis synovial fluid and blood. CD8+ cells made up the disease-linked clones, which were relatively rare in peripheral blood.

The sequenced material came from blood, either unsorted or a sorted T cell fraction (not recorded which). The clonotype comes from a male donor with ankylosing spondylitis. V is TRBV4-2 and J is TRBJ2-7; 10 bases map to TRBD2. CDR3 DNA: TGTGCCAGCAGCCACGGGACTAGCGAGACCCTTTTCTACGAGCAGTACTTC. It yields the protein CASSHGTSETLFYEQYF.